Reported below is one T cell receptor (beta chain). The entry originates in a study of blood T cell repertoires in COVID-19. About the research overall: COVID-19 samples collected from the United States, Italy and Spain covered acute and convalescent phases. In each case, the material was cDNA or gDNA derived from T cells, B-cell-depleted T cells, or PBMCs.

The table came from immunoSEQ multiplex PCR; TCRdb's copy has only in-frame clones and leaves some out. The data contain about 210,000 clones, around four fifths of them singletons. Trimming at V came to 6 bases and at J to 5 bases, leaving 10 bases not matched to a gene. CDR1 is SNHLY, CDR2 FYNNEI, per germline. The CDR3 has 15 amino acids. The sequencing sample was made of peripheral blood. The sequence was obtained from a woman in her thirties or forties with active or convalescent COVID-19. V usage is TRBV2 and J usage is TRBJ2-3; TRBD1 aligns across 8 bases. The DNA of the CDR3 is TGTGCCAGCAGGCCAGACAGGGGTGAGGGAGATACGCAGTATTTT. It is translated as CASRPDRGEGDTQYF.